The 11 T cell receptor beta chains below were found in one sample sequenced in a study of CD8 T cells in Susac syndrome. Random hexamers served to reverse transcribe roughly 0.45 to 1 ug RNA. TCRdb used MiXCR to reprocess the immunoSEQ multiplex PCR reads, holding one entry per CDR3 protein. Of about 200,000 distinct CDR3 sequences listed, under 95% were seen once; the top ten hold approximately 0.098%. The sample consisted of CD4+ T cells from PBMCs. The receptors were sampled from a human donor in good health.

The J gene is TRBJ1-1, the V gene TRBV2; possibly TRBD1 for D (5 bases). V was trimmed by 10 bases and J by 1 base, leaving 13 bases between them. Looked up from germline, CDR1 is SNHLY and CDR2 is FYNNEI. This CDR3 has 13 residues. The chain's CDR3 is CATSTDKNTEAFF. The CDR3 DNA reads TGTGCCACCTCGACAGATAAGAACACTGAAGCTTTCTTT.

V gene TRBV14 combines with J gene TRBJ1-6, with D perhaps TRBD1 (5 bases). The CDR3 is 19 residues long. V was pared by 4 bases and J by 0 bases, with 19 bases between. Germline values: CDR1 SGHDN, CDR2 FVKESK. The CDR3 DNA reads as TGTGCCAGCAGCCGACAGATGGGGGTCGGGAGCTCCTATAATTCACCCCTCCACTTT. Translating gives CASSRQMGVGSSYNSPLHF.

This clonotype appeared a single time. The chain couples TRBV7-9 to TRBJ1-5; D gene ambiguous. Germline V CDR1 and CDR2: SEHNR, FQNEAQ (reference sequence). The V and J ends lost 5 bases and 4 bases respectively, with 12 bases between them. CDR3 length: 14 residues. For the CDR3, the DNA is TGTGCCAGCAGCCCTTCGGGTTGGAATCAGCCCCAGCATTTT. It encodes CASSPSGWNQPQHF.

V is TRBV9 and J is TRBJ1-2, with a tentative D call TRBD1 (6 bases). Germline lookup yields CDR1 SGDLS and CDR2 YYNGEE. The length of the CDR3 is 14 residues. Deletions cut 3 bases from V and 0 bases from J, with 9 bases between. CDR3 sequence: CASSERQANYGYTF. Written as DNA, the CDR3 is TGTGCCAGCAGCGAAAGACAGGCTAACTATGGCTACACCTTC.

CDR3 protein: CSCEGAPNQPQHF. Here the CDR3 DNA reads TGCAGCTGCGAGGGGGCCCCCAATCAGCCCCAGCATTTT. The chain carries TRBV20-1 and TRBJ1-5, with 7 bases lining up with TRBD1. From germline, CDR1 is DFQATT and CDR2 SNEGSKA (reference sequence). This CDR3 region has 13 residues.

This clonotype was seen only a few times. V and J are TRBV11-1 and TRBJ2-3; no reliable D call. The CDR3 has 14 residues. Trimming stripped 1 base from V and 2 bases from J, with 7 bases between. The germline gives CDR1 SGHAT, CDR2 FQDESV (reference sequence). CDR3 amino acids: CASSLGDLTDTQYF. CDR3 DNA: TGTGCCAGCAGCTTAGGTGACCTCACAGATACGCAGTATTTT. The whole variable domain, filled in from reference TRBV11-1 and TRBJ2-3, reads EAEVAQSPRYKITEKSQAVAFWCDPISGHATLYWYRQILGQGPELLVQFQDESVVDDSQLPKDRFSAERLKGVDSTLKIQPAELGDSAMYLCASSLGDLTDTQYFGPGTRLTVL.

The chain couples TRBV6-5 to TRBJ1-3; weak D call: TRBD1 (6 bases). The V end was cut by 3 bases, the J end by 4 bases, with 13 bases between. The V gene's germline CDR1 is MNHEY and CDR2 SVGAGI. The CDR3 is 15 residues long. The CDR3 nucleotides are TGTGCCAGCAGTTATCCCCTCGGGACAGGAAACACCATATATTTT. It specifies CASSYPLGTGNTIYF.

This clonotype was recorded only once. V gene TRBV5-4 combines with J gene TRBJ1-2, with D perhaps TRBD1 (5 bases). This CDR3 region has 14 residues. CDR1 is SGHNT, CDR2 YYREEE, per germline (reference sequence). V gave up 2 bases and J gave up 4 bases, with 12 bases separating them. CDR3: CASSFPGRTYGYTF. CDR3 nucleotides: TGTGCCAGCAGCTTTCCGGGACGGACCTATGGCTACACCTTC.

This clonotype occurred a few times. Here the CDR3 reads CASSAGGEQFF. The CDR3 DNA is TGTGCCAGCAGCGCCGGGGGCGAGCAGTTCTTC. The V gene is TRBV9, the J gene TRBJ2-1; D is tentatively TRBD1 or TRBD2 (6 bases each). Trimming took off 3 bases at V and 10 bases at J, with 8 bases between the two ends. Germline CDR1 reads SGDLS; CDR2 reads YYNGEE. There are 11 residues in the CDR3.

This rearrangement joins TRBV7-9 to TRBJ1-2, with D unresolved. The CDR3 loop spans 13 amino acids. Trimming took 1 base from V and 4 from J, leaving 7 bases between them. Germline assignment: CDR1 SEHNR and CDR2 FQNEAQ (reference sequence). This CDR3 reads CASSLETVYGYTF. The CDR3 nucleotides are TGTGCCAGCAGCTTAGAAACAGTCTATGGCTACACCTTC.

The V and J genes are TRBV7-9 and TRBJ2-5, with 8 positions matching TRBD1. The V and J ends lost 5 bases and 1 base, in that order; junction bases with no gene match: 6. The length of the CDR3 is 15 residues. Germline values: CDR1 SEHNR, CDR2 FQNEAQ (reference sequence). The CDR3 region has the DNA TGTGCCAGCAGCATCAGGGGGCCTTTCCAAGAGACCCAGTACTTC. Protein: CASSIRGPFQETQYF. The full variable domain, completed using reference TRBV7-9 and TRBJ2-5, is DTGVSQNPRHKITKRGQNVTFRCDPISEHNRLYWYRQTLGQGPEFLTYFQNEAQLEKSRLLSDRFSAERPKGSFSTLEIQRTEQGDSAMYLCASSIRGPFQETQYFGPGTRLLVL.